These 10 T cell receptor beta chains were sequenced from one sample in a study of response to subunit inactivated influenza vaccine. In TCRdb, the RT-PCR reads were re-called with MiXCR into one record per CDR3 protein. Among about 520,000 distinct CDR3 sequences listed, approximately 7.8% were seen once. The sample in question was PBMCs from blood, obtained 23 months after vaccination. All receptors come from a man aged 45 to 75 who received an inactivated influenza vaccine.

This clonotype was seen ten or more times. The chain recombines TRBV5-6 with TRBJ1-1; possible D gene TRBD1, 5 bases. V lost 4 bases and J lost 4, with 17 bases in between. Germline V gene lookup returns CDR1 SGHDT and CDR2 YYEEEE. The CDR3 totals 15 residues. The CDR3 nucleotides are TGTGCCAGCAGCGACCCCGGCAGGGTTTCCACTGAAGCTTTCTTT. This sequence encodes CASSDPGRVSTEAFF.

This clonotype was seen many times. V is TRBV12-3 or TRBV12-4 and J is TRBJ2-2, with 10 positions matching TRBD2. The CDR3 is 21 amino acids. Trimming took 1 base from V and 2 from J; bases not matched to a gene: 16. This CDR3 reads CASSLDGLWASGGRNTGELFF. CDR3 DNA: TGTGCCAGCAGTTTAGATGGGTTGTGGGCTAGCGGGGGCCGAAACACCGGGGAGCTGTTTTTT.

This CDR3 reads CASSLGNSYNEQFF. DNA for the CDR3: TGTGCCAGCAGTTTAGGGAACTCCTACAATGAGCAGTTCTTC. The chain combines TRBV27 with TRBJ2-1; unclear D gene. This CDR3 has 14 residues. The germline V gene has CDR1 MNHEY and CDR2 SMNVEV (reference sequence). Trimming took 2 bases from V and 0 from J, leaving 5 bases between them.

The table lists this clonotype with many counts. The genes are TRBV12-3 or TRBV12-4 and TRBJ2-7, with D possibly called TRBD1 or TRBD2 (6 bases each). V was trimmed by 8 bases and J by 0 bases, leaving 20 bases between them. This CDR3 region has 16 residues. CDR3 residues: CASGLQGAYYSYEQYF. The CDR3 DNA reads TGTGCCAGCGGACTACAGGGCGCTTACTACTCCTACGAGCAGTACTTC.

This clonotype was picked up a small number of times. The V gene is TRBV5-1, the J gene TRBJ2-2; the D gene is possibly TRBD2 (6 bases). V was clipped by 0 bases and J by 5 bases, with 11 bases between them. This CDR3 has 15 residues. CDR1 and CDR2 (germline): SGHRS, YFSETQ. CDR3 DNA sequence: TGCGCCAGCAGCTTGGACCGGGAGTATACCGGGGAGCTGTTTTTT. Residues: CASSLDREYTGELFF.

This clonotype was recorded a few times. DNA for the CDR3: TGCGCCAGCAGCTACAGCGGGGAAAGCTCCTACAATGAGCAGTTCTTC. It codes for CASSYSGESSYNEQFF. The rearrangement uses TRBV4-3 and TRBJ2-1; 7 bases agree with TRBD2. The V gene's germline CDR1 is LGHNA and CDR2 YSLEER. V dropped 5 bases and J dropped 0; count of bases not matched to a gene: 7. The length of the CDR3 is 16 residues.

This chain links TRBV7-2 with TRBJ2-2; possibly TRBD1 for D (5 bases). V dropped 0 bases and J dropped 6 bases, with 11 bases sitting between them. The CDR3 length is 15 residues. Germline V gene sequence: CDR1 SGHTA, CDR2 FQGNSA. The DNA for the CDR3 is TGTGCCAGCAGCTTAGCGTGGGCAGGGTCCGGGGAGCTGTTTTTT. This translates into CASSLAWAGSGELFF.

CDR3 region: CASSPLVRVRGFDEQFF. The CDR3 nucleotides are TGTGCCAGCAGTCCCCTGGTCCGTGTGAGGGGTTTCGATGAGCAGTTCTTC. The rearrangement joins TRBV28 to TRBJ2-1; either TRBD1 or TRBD2 may fit D (5 bases each). From germline, CDR1 is MDHEN and CDR2 SYDVKM. The CDR3 contains 17 residues. Deletions cut 5 bases from V and 8 bases from J, with 25 bases between.

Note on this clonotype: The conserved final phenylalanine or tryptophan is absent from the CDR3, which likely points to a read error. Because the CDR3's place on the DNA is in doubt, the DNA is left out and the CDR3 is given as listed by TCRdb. The CDR3 is CSASLAGTGFSGSPL. The chain has TRBV20-1 and TRBJ2-3; the table's D call, TRBD1, has no DNA check behind it. The CDR3 has 15 residues if both end residues are counted. CDR1 and CDR2 (germline): DFQATT, SNEGSKA (reference sequence).

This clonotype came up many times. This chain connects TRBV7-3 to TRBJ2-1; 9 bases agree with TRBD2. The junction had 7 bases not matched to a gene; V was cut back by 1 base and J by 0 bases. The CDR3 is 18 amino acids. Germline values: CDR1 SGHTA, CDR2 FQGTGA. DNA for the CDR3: TGTGCCAGCAGCTTAAGGGCGGGAGGGGGTCTCTCCTACAATGAGCAGTTCTTC. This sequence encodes CASSLRAGGGLSYNEQFF.